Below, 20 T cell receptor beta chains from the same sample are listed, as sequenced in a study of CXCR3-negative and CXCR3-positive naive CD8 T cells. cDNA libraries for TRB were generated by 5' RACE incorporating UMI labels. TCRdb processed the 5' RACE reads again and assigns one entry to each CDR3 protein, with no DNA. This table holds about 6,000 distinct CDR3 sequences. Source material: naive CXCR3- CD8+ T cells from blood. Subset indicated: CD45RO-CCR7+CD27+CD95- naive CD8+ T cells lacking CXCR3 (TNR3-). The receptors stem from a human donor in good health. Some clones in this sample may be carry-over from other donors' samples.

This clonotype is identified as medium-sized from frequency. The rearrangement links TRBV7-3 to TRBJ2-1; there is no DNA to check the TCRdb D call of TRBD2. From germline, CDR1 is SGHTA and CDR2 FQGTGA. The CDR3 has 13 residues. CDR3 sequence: CASSIAGVHEQFF.

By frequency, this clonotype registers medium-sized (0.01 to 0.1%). The CDR3 loop is CSVGQGVYNEQFF. This chain uses TRBV29-1 with TRBJ2-1; TCRdb selects TRBD1, and the lack of DNA leaves this call unchecked. Per the germline V gene, CDR1 is SQVTM and CDR2 is ANQGSEA. The CDR3 runs to 13 residues.

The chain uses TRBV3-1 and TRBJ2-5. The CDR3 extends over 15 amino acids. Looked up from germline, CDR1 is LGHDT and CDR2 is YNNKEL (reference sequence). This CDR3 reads CASSQENPARETQYF.

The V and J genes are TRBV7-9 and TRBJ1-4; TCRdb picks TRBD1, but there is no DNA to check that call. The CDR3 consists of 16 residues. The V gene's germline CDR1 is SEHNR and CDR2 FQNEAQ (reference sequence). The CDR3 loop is CASSSGPGQGNEKLFF.

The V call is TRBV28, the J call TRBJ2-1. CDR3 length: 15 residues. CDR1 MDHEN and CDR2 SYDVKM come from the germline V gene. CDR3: CASSLLDPAYNEQFF.

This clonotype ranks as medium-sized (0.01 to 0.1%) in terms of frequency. CDR3 region: CSARGLAVYTDTQYF. This rearrangement joins TRBV20-1 to TRBJ2-3; TCRdb designates TRBD2, a call that cannot be tested without DNA. CDR1 DFQATT and CDR2 SNEGSKA come from the germline V gene (reference sequence). CDR3 length: 15 residues.

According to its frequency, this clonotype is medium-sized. This chain's CDR3 is CASGDFETQYF. The rearrangement links TRBV28 to TRBJ2-5. This CDR3 has 11 residues. The germline CDR1 and CDR2 sequences are MDHEN and SYDVKM.

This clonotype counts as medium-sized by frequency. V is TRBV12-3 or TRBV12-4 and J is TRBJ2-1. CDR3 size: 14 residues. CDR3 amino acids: CASSSTGLGNEQFF.

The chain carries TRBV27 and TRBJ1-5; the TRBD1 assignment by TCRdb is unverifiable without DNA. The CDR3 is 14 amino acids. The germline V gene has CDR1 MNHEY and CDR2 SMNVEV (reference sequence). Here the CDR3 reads CASSPRVAGWPQHF.

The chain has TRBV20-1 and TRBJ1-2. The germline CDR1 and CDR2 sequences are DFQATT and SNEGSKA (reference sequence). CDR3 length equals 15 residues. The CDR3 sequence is CSAQLWTEPNYGYTF.

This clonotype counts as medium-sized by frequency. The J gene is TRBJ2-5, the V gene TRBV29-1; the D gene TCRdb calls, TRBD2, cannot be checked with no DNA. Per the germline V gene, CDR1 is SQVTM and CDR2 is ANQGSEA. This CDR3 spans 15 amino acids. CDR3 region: CSVEASGRAGETQYF. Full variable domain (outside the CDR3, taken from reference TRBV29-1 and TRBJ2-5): SAVISQKPSRDICQRGTSLTIQCQVDSQVTMMFWYRQQPGQSLTLIATANQGSEATYESGFVIDKFPISRPNLTFSTLTVSNMSPEDSSIYLCSVEASGRAGETQYFGPGTRLLVL.

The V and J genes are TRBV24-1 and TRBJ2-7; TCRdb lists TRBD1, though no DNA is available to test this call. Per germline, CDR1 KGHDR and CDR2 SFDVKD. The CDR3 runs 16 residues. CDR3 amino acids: CATSDLPGTGPDEQYF.

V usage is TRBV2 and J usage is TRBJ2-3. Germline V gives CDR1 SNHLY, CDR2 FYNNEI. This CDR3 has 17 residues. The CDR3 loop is CASSQFPKQAAADTQYF.

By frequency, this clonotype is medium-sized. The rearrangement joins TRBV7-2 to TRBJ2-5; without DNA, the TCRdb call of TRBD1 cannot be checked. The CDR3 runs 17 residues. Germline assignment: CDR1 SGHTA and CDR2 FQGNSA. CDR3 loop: CASSLWPPGQGGETQYF.

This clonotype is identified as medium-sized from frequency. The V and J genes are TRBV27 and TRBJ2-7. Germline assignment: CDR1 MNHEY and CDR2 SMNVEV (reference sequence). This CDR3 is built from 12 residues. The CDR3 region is CASSSSSYEQYF.

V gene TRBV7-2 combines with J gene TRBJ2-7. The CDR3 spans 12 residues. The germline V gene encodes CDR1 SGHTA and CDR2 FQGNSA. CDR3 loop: CAVGSSSYEQYF.

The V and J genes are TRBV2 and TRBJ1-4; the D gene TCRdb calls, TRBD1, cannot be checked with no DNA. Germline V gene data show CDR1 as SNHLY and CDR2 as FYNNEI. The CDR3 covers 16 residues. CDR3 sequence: CASSELRGQANEKLFF.

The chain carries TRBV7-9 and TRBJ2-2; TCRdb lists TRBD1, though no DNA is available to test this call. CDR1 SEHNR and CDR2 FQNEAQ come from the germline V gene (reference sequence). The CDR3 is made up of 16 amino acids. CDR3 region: CASSRSGTANTGELFF. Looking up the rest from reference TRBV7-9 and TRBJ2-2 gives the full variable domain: DTGVSQNPRHKITKRGQNVTFRCDPISEHNRLYWYRQTLGQGPEFLTYFQNEAQLEKSRLLSDRFSAERPKGSFSTLEIQRTEQGDSAMYLCASSRSGTANTGELFFGEGSRLTVL.

The CDR3 sequence: CAISVDRASYGYTF. The chain combines TRBV10-3 with TRBJ1-2; TCRdb calls TRBD1, which cannot be checked without DNA. This CDR3 is 14 amino acids long. Germline V gene sequence: CDR1 ENHRY, CDR2 SYGVKD.

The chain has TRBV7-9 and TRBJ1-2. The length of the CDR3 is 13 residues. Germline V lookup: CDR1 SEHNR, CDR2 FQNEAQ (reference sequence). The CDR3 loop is CASSPDLTEGYTF.